This TCR beta chain comes out of a study of T cells in Graves' hyperthyroidism and ophthalmopathy. Amplification of TCR beta CDR3 regions was performed using RNA transcripts as template. The TCR CDR3 was amplified in a first-round RT-PCR using the HTBI primer set. Via MiXCR, TCRdb re-called the multiplex PCR reads, giving one row per CDR3 protein. The data show about 59,000 distinct CDR3 sequences, with about 50% seen just once and about 3.6% held by the top ten. Trimming stripped 6 bases from V and 2 bases from J, with 10 bases between. CDR3 size: 13 residues. Germline CDR1 is LNHDA and CDR2 is SQIVND (reference sequence). This clonotype was detected many times.

J is TRBJ1-2 and V is TRBV19, with D perhaps TRBD1 (6 bases). The receptor comes from an older woman with Graves' ophthalmopathy. The sequenced material came from blood. CDR3 sequence reads: CASSQTGNYGYTF. The DNA of the CDR3 is TGTGCCAGTAGCCAAACAGGGAACTATGGCTACACCTTC.